This T cell receptor beta chain is drawn from a study of OX40 agonist ivuxolimab in advanced cancers. CDR1 is KGHSH, CDR2 LQKENI, per germline. V lost 4 bases and J lost 8, with 26 bases in between. The CDR3 is made up of 18 amino acids. Findings of the study overall: Relative to CD4+ cells, CD8+ T cells on average had more expanded clones.

This table comes from immunoSEQ multiplex PCR, and its TCRdb copy is limited to in-frame clones, with some not included. The data hold 55,000 to 95,000 clones, with 70% to 90% observed a single time. Points on this clone: The antigen is unknown.

The source material was CD4+ or CD8+ T cells sorted from blood, sampled in a trial of the OX40 agonist ivuxolimab. This receptor was identified in an adult with an advanced solid tumor such as melanoma, head and neck, liver or kidney cancer. The chain carries TRBV18 and TRBJ2-2, with D perhaps TRBD1 or TRBD2 (5 bases each). This CDR3 is CASSQAPSSGTVKGELFF. The DNA of the CDR3 is TGTGCCAGCTCACAGGCACCGTCGTCCGGGACGGTTAAGGGGGAGCTGTTTTTT.